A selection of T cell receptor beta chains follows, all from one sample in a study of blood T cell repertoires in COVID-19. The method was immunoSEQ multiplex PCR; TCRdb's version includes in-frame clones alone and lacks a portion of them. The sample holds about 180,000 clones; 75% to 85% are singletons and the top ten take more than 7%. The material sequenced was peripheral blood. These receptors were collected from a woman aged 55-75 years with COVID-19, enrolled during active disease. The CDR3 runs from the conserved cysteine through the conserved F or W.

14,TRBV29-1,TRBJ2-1,CSVGRDRGVYEQFF
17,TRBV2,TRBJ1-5,CASSGPGTGDLNQPQHF
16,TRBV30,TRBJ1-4,CAWSLFGGRSNEKLFF
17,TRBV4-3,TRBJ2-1,CASSQDRGGSAYNEQFF
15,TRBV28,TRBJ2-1,CASSLLAGGNNEQFF
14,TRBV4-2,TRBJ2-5,CASSQEDYQETQYF
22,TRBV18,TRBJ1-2,CASSPRGQGKPAFDVLNYGYTF
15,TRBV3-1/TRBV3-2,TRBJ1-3,CASSPRGQSGNTIYF
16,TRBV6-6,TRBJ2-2,CASSYSTGLNTGELFF
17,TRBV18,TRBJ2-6,CASSPPDRGAWANVLTF
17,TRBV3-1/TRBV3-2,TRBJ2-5,CASSQAFLARGEETQYF
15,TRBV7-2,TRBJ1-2,CASSLELRTPYGYTF
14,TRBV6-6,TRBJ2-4,CASRGGLAKNIQYF
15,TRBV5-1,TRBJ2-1,CASSLLGGSYNEQFF
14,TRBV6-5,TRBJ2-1,CATALLAGVNEQFF
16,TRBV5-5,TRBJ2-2,CASSRTSASGTGELFF
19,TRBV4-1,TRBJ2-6,CASTQEGQGAFSGANVLTF
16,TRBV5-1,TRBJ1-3,CASSLAGTFIENTIYF
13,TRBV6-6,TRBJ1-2,CASTRQGTYGYTF
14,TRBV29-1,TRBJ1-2,CSVGSTGGVYGYTF
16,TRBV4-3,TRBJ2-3,CASSQALAESTDTQYF
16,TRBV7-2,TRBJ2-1,CASSARPGQVYNEQFF
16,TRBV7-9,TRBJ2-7,CASSPRTSGGSYEQYF
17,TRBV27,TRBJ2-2,CASSPSILGAGPGELFF